This T cell receptor (beta chain) was captured in a study of T cell changes during pregnancy in multiple sclerosis. Method: immunoSEQ multiplex PCR; TCRdb's copy keeps in-frame clones and lacks some. The sample includes about 62,000 clones, 70% to 90% of them seen just once. V dropped 5 bases and J dropped 7; count of bases not matched to a gene: 5. Germline loops: CDR1 MRHNA, CDR2 SNTAGT. CDR3 size: 13 residues. The chain is built from TRBV6-4 and TRBJ1-1; 9 bases agree with TRBD1. The specimen was peripheral blood, collected in the first trimester of pregnancy. This receptor was obtained from a female donor with multiple sclerosis, enrolled in a pregnancy study. CDR3: CASSSGTGNEAFF. DNA of the CDR3: TGTGCCAGCAGTTCCGGGACAGGGAATGAAGCTTTCTTT.